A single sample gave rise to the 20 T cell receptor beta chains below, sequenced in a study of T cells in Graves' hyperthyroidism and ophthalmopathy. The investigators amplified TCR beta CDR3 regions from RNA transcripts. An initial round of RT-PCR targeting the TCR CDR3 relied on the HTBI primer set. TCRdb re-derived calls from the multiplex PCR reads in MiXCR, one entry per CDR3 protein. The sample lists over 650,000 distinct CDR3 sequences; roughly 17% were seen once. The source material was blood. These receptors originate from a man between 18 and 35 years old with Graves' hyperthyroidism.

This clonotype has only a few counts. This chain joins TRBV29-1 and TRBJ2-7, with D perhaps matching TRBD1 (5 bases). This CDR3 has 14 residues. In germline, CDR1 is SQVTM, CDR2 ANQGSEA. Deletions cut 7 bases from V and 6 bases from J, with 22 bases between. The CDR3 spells CSARQTSGSSEQYF. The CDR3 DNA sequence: TGCAGCGCAAGACAGACGTCCGGATCGAGCGAGCAGTACTTC.

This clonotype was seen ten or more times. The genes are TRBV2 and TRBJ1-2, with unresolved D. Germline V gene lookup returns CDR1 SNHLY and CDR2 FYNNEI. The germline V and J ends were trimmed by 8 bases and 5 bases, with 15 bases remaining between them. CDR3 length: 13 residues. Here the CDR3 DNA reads TGTGCCAGCGGGAAGCTCGCGGCGTATGGCTACACCTTC. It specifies CASGKLAAYGYTF.

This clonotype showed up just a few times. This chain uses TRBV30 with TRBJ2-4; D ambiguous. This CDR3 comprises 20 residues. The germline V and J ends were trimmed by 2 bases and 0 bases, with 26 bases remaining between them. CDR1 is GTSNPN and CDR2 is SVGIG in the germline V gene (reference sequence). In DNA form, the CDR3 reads TGTGCCTGGAGTCCGGAGCATGGCAGGCTACCCGAACTAGCCAAAAACATTCAGTACTTC. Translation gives CAWSPEHGRLPELAKNIQYF.

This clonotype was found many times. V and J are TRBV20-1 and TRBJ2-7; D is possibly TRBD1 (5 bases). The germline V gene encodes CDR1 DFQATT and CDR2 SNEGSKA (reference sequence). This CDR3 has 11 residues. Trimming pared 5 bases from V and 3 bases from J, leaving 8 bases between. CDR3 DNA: TGCAGTGCTTTTACAGGCTACGAGCAGTACTTC. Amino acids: CSAFTGYEQYF.

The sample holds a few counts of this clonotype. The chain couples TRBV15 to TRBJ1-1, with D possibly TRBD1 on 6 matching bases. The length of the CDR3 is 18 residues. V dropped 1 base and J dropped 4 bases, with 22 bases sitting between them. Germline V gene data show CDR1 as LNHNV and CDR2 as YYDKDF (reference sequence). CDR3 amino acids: CATSRAYRVEGLGTEAFF. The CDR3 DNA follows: TGTGCCACCAGCAGAGCCTACAGGGTCGAAGGGTTAGGCACTGAAGCTTTCTTT.

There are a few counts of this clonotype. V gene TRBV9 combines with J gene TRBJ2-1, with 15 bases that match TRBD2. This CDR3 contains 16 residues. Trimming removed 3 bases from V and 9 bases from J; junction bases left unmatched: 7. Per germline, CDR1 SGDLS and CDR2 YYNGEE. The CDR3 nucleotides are TGTGCCAGCAGCGCCGGACTAGCGGGAGGGTGGCTTGAGCAGTTCTTC. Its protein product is CASSAGLAGGWLEQFF.

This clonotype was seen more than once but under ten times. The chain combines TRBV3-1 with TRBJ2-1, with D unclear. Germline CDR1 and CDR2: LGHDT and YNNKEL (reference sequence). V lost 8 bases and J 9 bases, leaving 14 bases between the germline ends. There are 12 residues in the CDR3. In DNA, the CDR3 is TGTGCCAGCGAGTCTCCTGGTGGTGAGCAGTTCTTC. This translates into CASESPGGEQFF.

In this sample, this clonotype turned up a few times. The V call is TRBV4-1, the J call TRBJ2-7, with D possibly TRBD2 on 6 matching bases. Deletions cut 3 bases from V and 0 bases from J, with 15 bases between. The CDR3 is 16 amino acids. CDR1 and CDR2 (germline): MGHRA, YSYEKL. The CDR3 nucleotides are TGCGCCAGCAGCCACGTATCCGCCGGGAGCTCCTACGAGCAGTACTTC. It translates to CASSHVSAGSSYEQYF.

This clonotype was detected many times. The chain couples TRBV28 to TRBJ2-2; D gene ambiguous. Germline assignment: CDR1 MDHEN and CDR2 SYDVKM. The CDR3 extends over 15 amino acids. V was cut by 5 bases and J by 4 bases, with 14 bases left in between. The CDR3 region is CASSPIERTTGELFF. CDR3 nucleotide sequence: TGTGCCAGCAGTCCGATCGAAAGGACCACCGGGGAGCTGTTTTTT.

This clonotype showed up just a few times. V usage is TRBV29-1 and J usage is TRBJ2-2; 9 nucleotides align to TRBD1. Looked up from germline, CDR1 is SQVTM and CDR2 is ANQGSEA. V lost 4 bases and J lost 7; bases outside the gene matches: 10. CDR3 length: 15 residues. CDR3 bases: TGCAGCGTTGGAAGAGGACAGGGGACCGGCGGGGAGCTGTTTTTT. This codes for CSVGRGQGTGGELFF.

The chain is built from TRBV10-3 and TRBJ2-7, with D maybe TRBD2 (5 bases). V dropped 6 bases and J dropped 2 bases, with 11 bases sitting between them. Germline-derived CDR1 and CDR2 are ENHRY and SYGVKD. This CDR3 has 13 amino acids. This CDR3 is CAIRNSETYEQYF. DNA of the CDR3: TGTGCCATCAGGAATAGCGAGACCTACGAGCAGTACTTC.

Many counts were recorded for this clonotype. CDR3 sequence: CASSASLAGGSTDTQYF. CDR3 DNA sequence: TGTGCCAGTAGTGCCTCCCTTGCGGGAGGGAGCACAGATACGCAGTATTTT. This rearrangement joins TRBV19 to TRBJ2-3, with 9 positions matching TRBD2. CDR1 LNHDA and CDR2 SQIVND come from the germline V gene (reference sequence). The CDR3 extends over 17 amino acids. With 5 bases clipped from V and 0 bases from J, the junction kept 9 bases outside the gene matches.

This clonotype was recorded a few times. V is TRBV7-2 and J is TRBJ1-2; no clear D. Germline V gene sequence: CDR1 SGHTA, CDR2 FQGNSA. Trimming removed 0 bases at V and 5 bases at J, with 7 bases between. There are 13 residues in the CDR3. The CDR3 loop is CASSLAGTYGYTF. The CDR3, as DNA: TGTGCCAGCAGCTTAGCGGGCACGTATGGCTACACCTTC.

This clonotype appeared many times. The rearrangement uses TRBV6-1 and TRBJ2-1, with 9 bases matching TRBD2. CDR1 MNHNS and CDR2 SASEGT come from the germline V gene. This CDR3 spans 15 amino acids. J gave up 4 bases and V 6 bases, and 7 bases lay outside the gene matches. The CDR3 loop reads CASRGRTSEYNEQFF. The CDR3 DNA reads TGTGCCAGCAGAGGGAGGACTAGCGAGTACAATGAGCAGTTCTTC.

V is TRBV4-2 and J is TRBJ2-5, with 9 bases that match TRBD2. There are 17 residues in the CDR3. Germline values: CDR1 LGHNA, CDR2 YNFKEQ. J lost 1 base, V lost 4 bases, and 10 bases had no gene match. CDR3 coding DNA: TGTGCCAGCAGCCTTTCTGTTAGCGGGGGTATCCAAGAGACCCAGTACTTC. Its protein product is CASSLSVSGGIQETQYF.

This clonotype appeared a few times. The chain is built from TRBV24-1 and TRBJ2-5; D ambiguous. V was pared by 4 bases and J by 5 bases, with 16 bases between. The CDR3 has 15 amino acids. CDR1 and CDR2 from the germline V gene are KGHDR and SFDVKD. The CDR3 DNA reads TGTGCCACCAGTGACCCGACGCTCCGGGCCGAGACCCAGTACTTC. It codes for CATSDPTLRAETQYF.

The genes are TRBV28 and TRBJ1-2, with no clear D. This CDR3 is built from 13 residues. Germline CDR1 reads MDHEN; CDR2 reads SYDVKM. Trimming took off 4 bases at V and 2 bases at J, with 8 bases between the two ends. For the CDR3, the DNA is TGTGCCAGCAGTTCTGTCAAGAACTATGGCTACACCTTC. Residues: CASSSVKNYGYTF.

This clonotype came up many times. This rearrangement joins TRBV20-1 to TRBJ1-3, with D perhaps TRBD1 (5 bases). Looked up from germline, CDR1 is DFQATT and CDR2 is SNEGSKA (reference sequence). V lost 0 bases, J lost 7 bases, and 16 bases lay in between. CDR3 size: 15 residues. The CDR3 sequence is CSARDPLGEGNTIYF. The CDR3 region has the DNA TGCAGTGCTAGAGATCCCCTGGGGGAGGGGAACACCATATATTTT.

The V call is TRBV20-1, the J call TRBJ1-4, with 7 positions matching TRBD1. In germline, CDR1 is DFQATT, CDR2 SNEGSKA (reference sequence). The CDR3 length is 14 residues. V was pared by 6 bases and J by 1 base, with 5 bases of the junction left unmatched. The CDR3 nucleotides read TGCAGTGCCAGCGCAGGGGGAACTAATGAAAAACTGTTTTTT. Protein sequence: CSASAGGTNEKLFF.

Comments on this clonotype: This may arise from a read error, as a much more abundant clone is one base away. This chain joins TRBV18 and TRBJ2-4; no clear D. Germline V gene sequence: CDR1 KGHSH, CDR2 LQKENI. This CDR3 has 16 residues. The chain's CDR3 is CASSPPGYSTKNTQYF. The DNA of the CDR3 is TGTGCCAGCTCACCACCGGGCTACAGCACCAAAAACACTCAGTACTTC.